The 27 T cell receptor beta chains listed next were all sequenced from one sample in a study of blood T cell repertoires in COVID-19. Clones were read by immunoSEQ multiplex PCR, and TCRdb kept only the in-frame ones, dropping some. The sample lists approximately 300,000 clones, under 85% occurring once. The sequenced material came from peripheral blood. The receptors were sampled from a human donor with COVID-19, enrolled during active disease. The donor label of this sample is uncertain.

V gene TRBV5-6 combines with J gene TRBJ1-4, with 8 bases matching TRBD1. CDR1 and CDR2 from the germline V gene are SGHDT and YYEEEE. Trimming at V came to 4 bases and at J to 1 base, leaving 3 bases not matched to a gene. This CDR3 is built from 15 residues. Here the CDR3 DNA reads TGTGCCAGCAGCGTCGACAGGGGAACTAATGAAAAACTGTTTTTT. Translating it yields CASSVDRGTNEKLFF.

The chain employs TRBV3-1 (or the pseudogene TRBV3-2) and TRBJ1-2, with D tentatively TRBD1 (6 bases). Germline V gene data show CDR1 as LGHDT and CDR2 as YNNKEL (reference sequence). This CDR3 region has 12 residues. V lost 3 bases to trimming and J lost 8 bases, with 10 bases between them. The CDR3 DNA sequence: TGTGCCAGCAGCCATGGGGGCGGGGGCTACACCTTC. This translates into CASSHGGGGYTF.

The rearrangement joins TRBV5-1 to TRBJ1-4; perhaps TRBD1 as D (6 bases). V lost 0 bases, J lost 3 bases, and 12 bases lay in between. There are 16 residues in the CDR3. Germline V gene data show CDR1 as SGHRS and CDR2 as YFSETQ. The chain's CDR3 is CASSLGYGGPNEKLFF. In DNA form, the CDR3 reads TGCGCCAGCAGCTTGGGGTACGGGGGGCCTAATGAAAAACTGTTTTTT.

This chain joins TRBV7-3 and TRBJ2-7; a possible D gene is TRBD1 (5 bases). V lost 2 bases and J lost 3, with 14 bases in between. There are 15 residues in the CDR3. In germline, CDR1 is SGHTA, CDR2 FQGTGA. CDR3 in DNA: TGTGCCAGCAGCTTATATCACGGGCAGGGCTACGAGCAGTACTTC. Translating it yields CASSLYHGQGYEQYF.

The sample holds one count of this clone. The genes are TRBV7-9 and TRBJ1-2, with D tentatively TRBD1 (6 bases). Trimming removed 5 bases from V and 4 bases from J, with 14 bases in between. This CDR3 has 14 residues. Germline V gene sequence: CDR1 SEHNR, CDR2 FQNEAQ (reference sequence). As DNA, the CDR3 is TGTGCCAGCAGCCAGCAACAGGGATCCTATGGCTACACCTTC. Translated, it gives CASSQQQGSYGYTF.

This clone is a singleton in its sample. The chain combines TRBV11-1 with TRBJ1-2; the match to TRBD1 covers 9 bases. The V gene's germline CDR1 is SGHAT and CDR2 FQDESV (reference sequence). Losses at the gene ends were 5 bases for V and 7 bases for J; bases not matched to a gene: 11. The CDR3 is 15 residues long. DNA of the CDR3: TGTGCCAGCAGCCCCCAGGCCGACAGGGGGACTGGCTACACCTTC. Its protein product is CASSPQADRGTGYTF.

Written as DNA, the CDR3 is TGTGCCAGCAGCTTTGAGGGACAGGGTTTGAATGAGCAGTTCTTC. Amino acids: CASSFEGQGLNEQFF. The chain links TRBV5-6 to TRBJ2-1; 9 nucleotides line up with TRBD1. Germline-derived CDR1 and CDR2 are SGHDT and YYEEEE. V was pared by 2 bases and J by 7 bases, with 7 bases of the junction left unmatched. The CDR3 runs 15 residues. Combining the CDR3 with reference TRBV5-6 and TRBJ2-1 gives the whole variable domain DAGVTQSPTHLIKTRGQQVTLRCSPKSGHDTVSWYQQALGQGPQFIFQYYEEEERQRGNFPDRFSGHQFPNYSSELNVNALLLGDSALYLCASSFEGQGLNEQFFGPGTRLTVL.

The chain joins TRBV12-5 to TRBJ2-2; tentative D call: TRBD1 (5 bases). The V gene lost 1 base and the J gene lost 5 bases, with 14 bases spanning the gap. This CDR3 is 16 amino acids long. The V gene's germline CDR1 is LGHNT and CDR2 FRNRAP. In nucleotides, the CDR3 is TGTGCTAGTGGTTTGGGGACACGTGGGTTGACCGGGGAGCTGTTTTTT. Translated: CASGLGTRGLTGELFF.

The J gene is TRBJ1-5, the V gene TRBV6-2 or TRBV6-3; D not certain. Germline-derived CDR1 and CDR2 are MNHEY and SVGEGT. The CDR3 is 13 residues long. The V and J ends lost 2 bases and 7 bases respectively, with 9 bases between them. The CDR3 spells CASSYTGRQPQHF. CDR3 DNA sequence: TGTGCCAGCAGTTACACGGGGAGACAGCCCCAGCATTTT.

V usage is TRBV6-5 and J usage is TRBJ2-5; TRBD1 might be the D (6 bases). The CDR3 length is 13 residues. V lost 8 bases and J 1 base, leaving 11 bases between the germline ends. Per the germline V gene, CDR1 is MNHEY and CDR2 is SVGAGI. CDR3 sequence reads: CASLWTAQETQYF. CDR3 DNA sequence: TGTGCCAGCCTTTGGACAGCCCAAGAGACCCAGTACTTC.

V is TRBV21-1 and J is TRBJ2-5; TRBD1 is the table's D call, not checked against the DNA. TRBV21-1 is a pseudogene locus. CDR3 length: 15 amino acids. CDR3 amino acids: CAKPAWQYNQETQYF. The CDR3 bases are TGTGCCAAACCTGCCTGGCAGTACAACCAAGAGACCCAGTACTTC.

The J gene is TRBJ2-7, the V gene TRBV20-1, with D possibly being TRBD1 (5 bases). Germline values: CDR1 DFQATT, CDR2 SNEGSKA (reference sequence). This CDR3 has 11 amino acids. The V end lost 5 bases, the J end lost 4 bases, and 9 bases lay between the germline ends. Here the CDR3 DNA reads TGCAGTGCTTTCACAGGATACGAGCAGTACTTC. Translated: CSAFTGYEQYF.

The rearrangement joins TRBV7-3 to TRBJ2-7, with TRBD1 as a possible D gene (5 bases). The CDR3 spans 15 residues. The germline gives CDR1 SGHTA, CDR2 FQGTGA. V was cut by 5 bases and J by 0 bases, with 14 bases left in between. The DNA for the CDR3 is TGTGCCAGCAGCCCAGGGCCGGCGAGCTCCTACGAGCAGTACTTC. Protein: CASSPGPASSYEQYF.

V is TRBV6-6 and J is TRBJ1-2; 7 positions agree with TRBD1. The V gene's germline CDR1 is MNHNY and CDR2 SVGAGI (reference sequence). The J segment lost 0 bases and the V segment lost 6 bases, leaving 7 bases of the junction unmatched. This CDR3 is 15 amino acids long. Written as DNA, the CDR3 is TGTGCCAGCAGACTACAGGGGACAGCTAACTATGGCTACACCTTC. It codes for CASRLQGTANYGYTF.

The gene calls are TRBV9 and TRBJ1-1, with 8 bases aligning to TRBD1. The V and J ends lost 0 bases and 5 bases, in that order; junction bases with no gene match: 3. From germline, CDR1 is SGDLS and CDR2 YYNGEE. The CDR3 runs 14 residues. The CDR3 DNA is TGTGCCAGCAGCGTAGGACAGGGGCGGACTGAAGCTTTCTTT. This translates into CASSVGQGRTEAFF.

In its sample, this clone was seen once. The genes are TRBV27 and TRBJ1-6; no firm D call. This CDR3 has 12 amino acids. Trimming removed 6 bases at V and 9 bases at J, with 9 bases between. Germline V CDR1 and CDR2: MNHEY, SMNVEV (reference sequence). CDR3: CASSYLSSPLHF. The CDR3 DNA reads TGTGCCAGCAGCTACCTTAGTTCACCCCTCCACTTT.

This clone was detected only once. The chain carries TRBV9 and TRBJ2-2, with D possibly TRBD1 on 5 matching bases. The V gene lost 0 bases and the J gene lost 0 bases, with 9 bases spanning the gap. Germline V lookup: CDR1 SGDLS, CDR2 YYNGEE. This CDR3 has 16 residues. The CDR3, as DNA: TGTGCCAGCAGCGTAGCAGACAGAACGAACACCGGGGAGCTGTTTTTT. Its translation: CASSVADRTNTGELFF.

This clone was counted a single time. The chain links TRBV10-2 to TRBJ2-2; the D gene is possibly TRBD1 (5 bases). Germline lookup yields CDR1 WSHSY and CDR2 SAAADI. The CDR3 extends over 15 amino acids. V was shortened by 3 bases and J by 5 bases, with 13 bases between the two germline ends. The CDR3 bases are TGCGCCAGCAGTGAAACAGGACAACCGACCGGGGAGCTGTTTTTT. Translation: CASSETGQPTGELFF.

The gene calls are TRBV28 and TRBJ2-4; 12 nucleotides match TRBD2. The junction had 5 bases not matched to a gene; V was cut back by 6 bases and J by 8 bases. The CDR3 has 14 residues. CDR1 is MDHEN and CDR2 is SYDVKM in the germline V gene. CDR3 DNA sequence: TGTGCCAGCAGCCGCAGACTAGCGGGGGACATTCAGTACTTC. It codes for CASSRRLAGDIQYF.

This chain uses TRBV27 with TRBJ2-5; 8 bases fit TRBD1. Germline V CDR1 and CDR2: MNHEY, SMNVEV (reference sequence). The CDR3 has 15 residues. The trim removed 4 bases at V and 4 bases at J, leaving 8 bases unmatched. CDR3 nucleotides: TGTGCCAGCAGTTCGCCGGGCAGGGGGCTAGAGACCCAGTACTTC. It yields the protein CASSSPGRGLETQYF.

The gene calls are TRBV4-2 and TRBJ1-2; TRBD1 agrees at 8 bases. Germline CDR1 LGHNA, CDR2 YNFKEQ. With V trimmed by 1 base and J by 1 base, 2 bases remained unmatched. This CDR3 is built from 15 residues. The CDR3 region has the DNA TGTGCCAGCAGCCAAGTGACAGGGGATAACTATGGCTACACCTTC. Translated: CASSQVTGDNYGYTF.

This chain joins TRBV2 and TRBJ2-2; D is ambiguous. Trimming left V 7 bases short and J 0 bases short, with 9 bases between. The germline V gene has CDR1 SNHLY and CDR2 FYNNEI. This CDR3 spans 14 amino acids. The CDR3 DNA reads TGTGCCAGCACCCCCCGAGCGAACACCGGGGAGCTGTTTTTT. Its protein is CASTPRANTGELFF.

In DNA, the CDR3 is TGTGCCAGCATTGTAACAGGGGATATGAACACTGAAGCTTTCTTT. Translating it yields CASIVTGDMNTEAFF. The chain couples TRBV2 to TRBJ1-1; 7 bases fit TRBD1. V dropped 7 bases and J dropped 0; count of bases not matched to a gene: 8. Per germline, CDR1 SNHLY and CDR2 FYNNEI. This CDR3 spans 15 amino acids.

The rearrangement links TRBV3-1 (or the pseudogene TRBV3-2) to TRBJ1-1; D ambiguous. The CDR3 length is 15 residues. V was trimmed by 1 base and J by 2 bases, leaving 11 bases between them. The V gene's germline CDR1 is LGHDT and CDR2 YNNKEL (reference sequence). The chain's CDR3 is CASSQAPTPNTEAFF. The CDR3, as DNA: TGTGCCAGCAGCCAAGCCCCGACTCCTAACACTGAAGCTTTCTTT.

The chain links TRBV6-1 to TRBJ2-7; 7 bases are a match to TRBD2. The CDR3 covers 16 residues. CDR1 MNHNS and CDR2 SASEGT come from the germline V gene. The junction had 9 bases not matched to a gene; V was cut back by 1 base and J by 3 bases. CDR3 coding DNA: TGTGCCAGCAGTGAAGAGGTGCGGGAGCTAGGCTACGAGCAGTACTTC. It codes for CASSEEVRELGYEQYF.

Regarding this clone: Other DNA sequences in this specimen translate into the identical CDR3. The chain is built from TRBV11-3 and TRBJ2-5; possible D gene TRBD2, 6 bases. The ends were cut back, 3 bases at V and 5 bases at J, with 10 bases in the middle. Germline loops: CDR1 SGHNT, CDR2 YENEEA. The CDR3 consists of 13 residues. The CDR3 nucleotides are TGTGCCAGCAGCTTGGAGGGCGGGGAGACCCAGTACTTC. Amino acid sequence: CASSLEGGETQYF. The full variable domain, its missing parts supplied by reference TRBV11-3 and TRBJ2-5, is EAGVVQSPRYKIIEKKQPVAFWCNPISGHNTLYWYLQNLGQGPELLIRYENEEAVDDSQLPKDRFSAERLKGVDSTLKIQPAELGDSAVYLCASSLEGGETQYFGPGTRLLVL.

This chain connects TRBV4-3 to TRBJ1-5, with a possible D match to TRBD1 (5 bases). Germline V gene lookup returns CDR1 LGHNA and CDR2 YSLEER. The V end lost 0 bases, the J end lost 4 bases, and 19 bases lay between the germline ends. The CDR3 extends over 18 amino acids. CDR3 nucleotide sequence: TGCGCCAGCAGCCAAGATACGGTGGGGCAGGGAGGTAATCAGCCCCAGCATTTT. Protein sequence: CASSQDTVGQGGNQPQHF.